The present TCR beta chain was sequenced within a study of cytomegalovirus exposure and HLA in healthy donors. The PCR ran on 60 Vbeta and 13 Jbeta primers. Using immunoSEQ multiplex PCR, the repertoire was profiled, and TCRdb retains in-frame clones only, with some absent. This sample has 160,000 or so clones; over 75% occur once, and the top ten carry more than 0.4%. Trimming stripped 5 bases from V and 8 bases from J, with 17 bases between. CDR3 size: 15 residues. Germline values: CDR1 SGHDT, CDR2 YYEEEE. The chain uses TRBV5-6 and TRBJ1-6; D might be TRBD1 (5 bases). Sequences were obtained from PBMCs. This sequence originates from a woman in her fifties or sixties in good health and CMV-seronegative. DNA of the CDR3: TGTGCCAGCAGTTTCGCGGGGGGACGGGATTCACCCCTCCACTTT. Encoded protein: CASSFAGGRDSPLHF.